This T cell receptor (beta chain) was identified during a study of vaccination and CD4 T cells after COVID-19. Looking at the study overall: Cultures designated as controls were supplied with a CEFX pool, an HIV-1 Nef pool, or no peptide.

Sequencing of DNA taken from cultured CD4+ T cells relied on the Oncomine TCR Beta short-read assay. One entry per CDR3 protein, called by TCRdb with MiXCR from the PCR reads. Here the sample spans 25,000 or so distinct CDR3 sequences, 58% being singletons. Treatment indicated: roughly 11-day PBMC culture with coronavirus spike peptide pools or control peptides (ViraFEST assay). Only a few counts were recorded for this clonotype. Its specificity is unknown. The source is a human donor who had recovered from COVID-19. The sequencing input was CD4+ T cells from blood, cultured in vitro.

The CDR3 region has the DNA TGTGCCACCAGTGACCGGACAGCTAACTATGGCTACACCTTC. This encodes CATSDRTANYGYTF. The chain employs TRBV24-1 and TRBJ1-2, with a weak D call TRBD1 (6 bases). CDR1 and CDR2 from the germline V gene are KGHDR and SFDVKD. The CDR3 is made up of 14 amino acids. Trimming cost V 4 bases and J 0 bases, with 8 bases left between them.